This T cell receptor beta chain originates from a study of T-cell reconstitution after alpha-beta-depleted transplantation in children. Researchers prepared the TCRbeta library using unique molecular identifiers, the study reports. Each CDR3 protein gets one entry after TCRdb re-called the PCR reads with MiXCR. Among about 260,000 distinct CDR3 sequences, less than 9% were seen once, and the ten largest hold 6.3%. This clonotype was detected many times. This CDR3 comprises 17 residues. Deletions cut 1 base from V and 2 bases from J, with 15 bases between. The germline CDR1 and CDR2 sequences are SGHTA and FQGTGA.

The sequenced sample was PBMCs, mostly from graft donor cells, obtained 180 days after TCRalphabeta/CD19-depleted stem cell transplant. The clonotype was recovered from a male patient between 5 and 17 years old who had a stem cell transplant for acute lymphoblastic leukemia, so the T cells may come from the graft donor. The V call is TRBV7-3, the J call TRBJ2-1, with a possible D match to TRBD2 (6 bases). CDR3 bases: TGTGCCAGCAGCTTAATACCCTCGCGGGAACCCTACAATGAGCAGTTCTTC. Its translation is CASSLIPSREPYNEQFF.